These 12 T cell receptor beta chains came from one sample sequenced in a study of blood T cell repertoires in COVID-19 (TCRdb year 2020). The library relied on the immunoSEQ multiplex PCR assay. Not all clones reach the TCRdb copy of this immuneACCESS table, which keeps in-frame sequences only. Checked studies attribute under half of the gap to unresolved V genes and leave the rest unexplained. This sample holds about 250,000 clones; 86% were observed only once. The top ten clonotypes cover 5.5% to 6.5% of the sample. Source material: peripheral blood. These receptors were obtained from a woman older than 75 with COVID-19, enrolled during active disease.

This chain links TRBV10-3 with TRBJ1-6, with TRBD1 identical over 7 bases. CDR1 is ENHRY, CDR2 SYGVKD, per germline. Trimming removed 6 bases from V and 8 bases from J; junction bases left unmatched: 7. The length of the CDR3 is 14 residues. CDR3 bases: TGTGCCATCAGCGCTGACAGGGACTATTCACCCCTCCACTTT. It codes for CAISADRDYSPLHF.

The V call is TRBV7-2, the J call TRBJ2-1; a possible D gene is TRBD2 (5 bases). V was shortened by 2 bases and J by 0 bases, with 8 bases between the two germline ends. Germline assignment: CDR1 SGHTA and CDR2 FQGNSA. The length of the CDR3 is 15 residues. The CDR3 sequence is CASSLTGFSYNEQFF. In DNA form, the CDR3 reads TGTGCCAGCAGCTTAACGGGGTTCTCCTACAATGAGCAGTTCTTC.

The chain recombines TRBV18 with TRBJ1-4, with a tentative D call TRBD1 (5 bases). The CDR3 sequence is 14 residues long. Germline lookup yields CDR1 KGHSH and CDR2 LQKENI. Trimming took 3 bases from V and 7 from J, leaving 12 bases between them. The CDR3 protein is CASSPTGDSEKLFF. Written as DNA, the CDR3 is TGTGCCAGCTCACCCACGGGGGATTCTGAAAAACTGTTTTTT.

The rearrangement joins TRBV28 to TRBJ1-5; D unresolved. Trimming shortened V by 1 base and J by 3 bases, and 10 bases separated the two germline ends. This CDR3 is 15 amino acids long. Per the germline V gene, CDR1 is MDHEN and CDR2 is SYDVKM. This chain's CDR3 is CASSLYQVTNQPQHF. CDR3 DNA sequence: TGTGCCAGCAGTTTATATCAGGTTACCAATCAGCCCCAGCATTTT. Supplemented by reference TRBV28 and TRBJ1-5, the full variable domain reads DVKVTQSSRYLVKRTGEKVFLECVQDMDHENMFWYRQDPGLGLRLIYFSYDVKMKEKGDIPEGYSVSREKKERFSLILESASTNQTSMYLCASSLYQVTNQPQHFGDGTRLSIL.

The gene calls are TRBV14 and TRBJ1-5; possible D gene TRBD1, 6 bases. The CDR3 contains 21 residues. V was pared by 0 bases and J by 0 bases, with 24 bases between. Per germline, CDR1 SGHDN and CDR2 FVKESK. The CDR3 spells CASSQDRHSGTPNYSNQPQHF. CDR3 sequence (DNA): TGTGCCAGCAGCCAAGATCGGCACTCCGGGACACCGAACTATAGCAATCAGCCCCAGCATTTT.

The V call is TRBV7-9, the J call TRBJ1-5, with D unclear. The CDR3 is 14 amino acids. The V gene lost 1 base and the J gene lost 5 bases, with 9 bases spanning the gap. Germline-derived CDR1 and CDR2 are SEHNR and FQNEAQ (reference sequence). CDR3 DNA: TGTGCCAGCAGCTTAGGGCAGAAAGATCAGCCCCAGCATTTT. The encoded protein is CASSLGQKDQPQHF.

V and J are TRBV10-3 and TRBJ1-1; TRBD1 agrees at 9 bases. The CDR3 totals 13 residues. Per the germline V gene, CDR1 is ENHRY and CDR2 is SYGVKD. V lost 9 bases and J lost 1; bases outside the gene matches: 3. CDR3 DNA: TGTGCCATTAAGGACAGGGGGAACACTGAAGCTTTCTTT. Protein product: CAIKDRGNTEAFF.

The chain is built from TRBV11-2 and TRBJ1-2; 9 bases align to TRBD1. V trimming: 4 bases; J trimming: 3 bases; junction bases outside the gene matches: 18. The germline gives CDR1 SGHAT, CDR2 FQNNGV. The CDR3 has 19 residues. The CDR3 here is CASSSPINRGPPTYYGYTF. The CDR3 nucleotides read TGTGCCAGCAGCTCTCCAATAAACAGGGGGCCCCCAACCTACTATGGCTACACCTTC.

This chain links TRBV7-2 with TRBJ1-1, with 8 bases matching TRBD1. The trim removed 1 base at V and 5 bases at J, leaving 6 bases unmatched. Germline V gives CDR1 SGHTA, CDR2 FQGNSA. CDR3 length equals 15 residues. The CDR3 nucleotides read TGTGCCAGCAGCTTAGGGACAGGGAGTTGGACTGAAGCTTTCTTT. It codes for CASSLGTGSWTEAFF.

The genes are TRBV7-3 and TRBJ2-3; 9 bases line up with TRBD1. The CDR3 is 15 amino acids. The germline CDR1 and CDR2 sequences are SGHTA and FQGTGA. V lost 3 bases and J lost 1; bases outside the gene matches: 2. CDR3 bases: TGTGCCAGCAGCTTCGGGACAGGGCGCACAGATACGCAGTATTTT. Encoded protein: CASSFGTGRTDTQYF.

Notes on this clone: An end of the junction does not agree with germline; a read error may underlie this. This chain connects TRBV28 to TRBJ1-1; maybe TRBD1 (6 bases). The CDR3 consists of 14 residues. Germline V gives CDR1 MDHEN, CDR2 SYDVKM. The CDR3 DNA reads TGTACCAGCAGTTTGAGGGGGGGGAACACTGAAGCTTTCTTT. Amino acid sequence: CTSSLRGGNTEAFF.

This clone was found a few times. The chain uses TRBV2 and TRBJ1-2, with D unresolved. The CDR3 is 12 amino acids. V was pared by 1 base and J by 5 bases, with 5 bases between. Germline V gene lookup returns CDR1 SNHLY and CDR2 FYNNEI. CDR3 in DNA: TGTGCCAGCAGTGAAGGAGGGTATGGCTACACCTTC. It is translated as CASSEGGYGYTF.